Following are 23 T cell receptor beta chains from one sample sequenced in a study of regulatory T cells in long-lasting Graves disease. Documented time point: newly diagnosed GD, antithyroid drugs for less than 3 months. Researchers made the TCR library from RNA that was extracted from PBMCs. According to the study, TCR beta libraries were built with iRepertoire HTBI primers and CDR3-region Arm-PCR. TCRdb re-called the multiplex PCR reads with MiXCR, one entry per CDR3 protein. The top ten clones hold 20% to 25% of a sample with fewer than 550,000 distinct CDR3 sequences, approximately 16% of them seen once. Another study also made use of these data, one on T cells in Graves' hyperthyroidism and ophthalmopathy.

The specimen was peripheral blood mononuclear cells (PBMCs), collected at new diagnosis, from a patient treated with antithyroid drugs. All receptors come from a woman under 30 with Graves disease.

This clonotype came up many times. The V call is TRBV29-1, the J call TRBJ2-3, with 7 nucleotides matching TRBD1. V lost 7 bases, J lost 2 bases, and 9 bases stayed unmatched. CDR1 is SQVTM, CDR2 ANQGSEA, per germline. This CDR3 spans 14 amino acids. In DNA, the CDR3 is TGCAGCGCCCCTCTGGGACAGACCACAGATACGCAGTATTTT. Translating it yields CSAPLGQTTDTQYF.

This clonotype was counted ten times or more. The chain couples TRBV12-3 or TRBV12-4 to TRBJ2-1, with 8 bases identical to TRBD2. The CDR3 runs 13 residues. Trimming removed 2 bases from V and 10 bases from J; junction bases left unmatched: 4. The CDR3: CASSLPGGREQFF. For the CDR3, the DNA is TGTGCCAGCAGTTTACCGGGAGGGCGAGAGCAGTTCTTC.

This clonotype showed up just a few times. The V gene is TRBV20-1, the J gene TRBJ2-7; the D gene is possibly TRBD2 (6 bases). The germline CDR1 and CDR2 sequences are DFQATT and SNEGSKA (reference sequence). V lost 4 bases, J lost 4 bases, and 20 bases lay in between. CDR3 size: 15 residues. The chain's CDR3 is CSANQPTGLTYEQYF. In nucleotides, the CDR3 is TGCAGTGCTAACCAACCGACGGGACTTACTTACGAGCAGTACTTC.

This clonotype was observed at least ten times. The rearrangement links TRBV7-9 to TRBJ2-7; 12 nucleotides align to TRBD2. V gave up 4 bases and J gave up 5 bases; unmatched junction bases: 12. Germline V CDR1 and CDR2: SEHNR, FQNEAQ (reference sequence). The CDR3 runs to 17 residues. CDR3 DNA sequence: TGTGCCAGCAGCTCCCTCTCCCTAGCGGGAGGGGTCAACGAGCAGTACTTC. Its protein product is CASSSLSLAGGVNEQYF.

The chain carries TRBV11-2 and TRBJ1-1; 8 positions agree with TRBD1. CDR1 is SGHAT, CDR2 FQNNGV, per germline. The CDR3 is made up of 14 amino acids. V lost 8 bases, J lost 0 bases, and 5 bases stayed unmatched. CDR3 in amino acids: CASERTGLNTEAFF. The CDR3 nucleotides read TGTGCCAGCGAGAGGACAGGGTTGAACACTGAAGCTTTCTTT.

The V and J genes are TRBV4-1 and TRBJ1-6; TRBD1 aligns across 9 bases. The ends lost 4 bases at V and 12 bases at J; junction bases unmatched: 10. There are 15 residues in the CDR3. From germline, CDR1 is MGHRA and CDR2 YSYEKL. The CDR3 DNA is TGCGCCAGCAGCCCCGTCGGCGGACAGGGGCTACCCCTCCACTTT. Residues: CASSPVGGQGLPLHF.

This clonotype was found many times. The chain has TRBV12-3 or TRBV12-4 and TRBJ2-1, with D uncertain. The CDR3 runs 13 residues. Trimming stripped 4 bases from V and 4 bases from J, with 8 bases between. The CDR3, as DNA: TGTGCCAGCAGTTCAGTGGATTACAATGAGCAGTTCTTC. Translating gives CASSSVDYNEQFF.

The chain combines TRBV7-8 with TRBJ1-4, with 7 bases that match TRBD1. The germline CDR1 and CDR2 sequences are SGHVS and FQNEAQ. The CDR3 sequence is 18 residues long. With V trimmed by 1 base and J by 2 bases, 10 bases remained unmatched. The CDR3 is CASSLVPRRRGTNEKLFF. The CDR3 DNA sequence: TGTGCCAGCAGCTTAGTCCCACGCCGCAGGGGGACTAATGAAAAACTGTTTTTT.

To note about this clonotype: This may come from a read error, since a much larger clone is one base off. The CDR3 coding sequence is TGTGCCAACCGGGACGATGGCAACCCTGAAGCTTTCTTT. Its protein product is CANRDDGNPEAFF. The rearrangement joins TRBV6-4 to TRBJ1-1; tentatively, D is TRBD1 (5 bases). The CDR3 is made up of 13 amino acids. Germline CDR1 reads MRHNA; CDR2 reads SNTAGT. V lost 10 bases, J lost 6 bases, and 18 bases lay in between.

This clonotype was detected many times. The chain recombines TRBV10-3 with TRBJ2-7; 8 nucleotides line up with TRBD2. The CDR3 has 16 residues. The germline CDR1 and CDR2 sequences are ENHRY and SYGVKD. Trimming at V came to 2 bases and at J to 4 bases, leaving 10 bases not matched to a gene. CDR3 residues: CAISENPTSGLYEQYF. DNA of the CDR3: TGTGCCATCAGTGAGAATCCCACTAGCGGCCTTTACGAGCAGTACTTC.

This clonotype was observed at least ten times. In DNA, the CDR3 is TGTGCCAGCAAAAAGGGAAGCACAGATACGCAGTATTTT. It translates to CASKKGSTDTQYF. The V and J genes are TRBV27 and TRBJ2-3, with D unresolved. V lost 7 bases to trimming and J lost 0 bases, with 8 bases between them. CDR3 length: 13 amino acids. CDR1 and CDR2 from the germline V gene are MNHEY and SMNVEV (reference sequence).

This clonotype came up many times. The chain combines TRBV12-3 or TRBV12-4 with TRBJ1-1; TRBD1 matches at 7 bases. The CDR3 is 15 amino acids. Trimming cost V 5 bases and J 4 bases; bases outside gene matches: 10. The CDR3 spells CASSGGGRWGTEAFF. The CDR3 region has the DNA TGTGCCAGCAGTGGAGGGGGCCGATGGGGCACTGAAGCTTTCTTT.

The genes are TRBV30 and TRBJ2-1; 9 bases fit TRBD1. The CDR3 has 14 residues. V shed 6 bases and J 9 bases; nucleotides not matched to a gene: 12. Germline values: CDR1 GTSNPN, CDR2 SVGIG (reference sequence). The CDR3 nucleotides read TGTGCCTGTGCCACCGGGACAGGGCATAGTGAGCAGTTCTTC. Translation: CACATGTGHSEQFF.

The rearrangement links TRBV6-2 or TRBV6-3 to TRBJ2-3, with 13 bases fitting TRBD2. Germline V gene data show CDR1 as MNHEY and CDR2 as SVGEGT. The V and J ends lost 0 bases and 0 bases, in that order; junction bases with no gene match: 9. The length of the CDR3 is 20 residues. Written as DNA, the CDR3 is TGTGCCAGCAGTTACTCCGGACTAGCGGGAGCTCGCGGTAGCACAGATACGCAGTATTTT. Protein sequence: CASSYSGLAGARGSTDTQYF.

This clonotype was detected many times. The CDR3 bases are TGCAGCTCCGGGACAGGGGTCGAGACCCAGTACTTC. Its protein product is CSSGTGVETQYF. The chain uses TRBV20-1 and TRBJ2-5; 10 bases match TRBD1. This CDR3 is built from 12 residues. CDR1 is DFQATT and CDR2 is SNEGSKA in the germline V gene (reference sequence).

The V gene is TRBV30, the J gene TRBJ2-1, with D maybe TRBD1 (6 bases). V dropped 0 bases and J dropped 7 bases, with 31 bases sitting between them. Germline-derived CDR1 and CDR2 are GTSNPN and SVGIG (reference sequence). CDR3 length: 20 residues. The CDR3 region has the DNA TGTGCCTGGAGTGTACGCGATTTTGGGGGACACAGAACTTTTTGGAATGAGCAGTTCTTC. This encodes CAWSVRDFGGHRTFWNEQFF.

In this sample, this clonotype turned up a few times. The chain is built from TRBV25-1 and TRBJ2-1; D is tentatively TRBD1 or TRBD2 (5 bases each). Trimming took off 1 base at V and 5 bases at J, with 12 bases between the two ends. The CDR3 is 15 amino acids. Germline lookup yields CDR1 MGHDK and CDR2 SYGVNS. CDR3 in amino acids: CASSEWGRRNNEQFF. The CDR3 region has the DNA TGTGCCAGCAGTGAATGGGGACGGAGAAACAATGAGCAGTTCTTC.

The table lists this clonotype with many counts. The chain has TRBV20-1 and TRBJ2-7; TRBD2 matches 12 bases. The germline V gene encodes CDR1 DFQATT and CDR2 SNEGSKA (reference sequence). The V gene end was trimmed by 4 bases and the J gene end by 3 bases; junction bases not matched to a gene: 4. The CDR3 has 14 residues. CDR3: CSATGLAGFYEQYF. DNA of the CDR3: TGCAGTGCTACGGGACTAGCGGGTTTCTACGAGCAGTACTTC.

The chain uses TRBV30 and TRBJ2-1, with 10 bases identical to TRBD2. This CDR3 spans 15 amino acids. The V and J ends lost 0 bases and 5 bases, in that order; junction bases with no gene match: 4. CDR1 is GTSNPN and CDR2 is SVGIG in the germline V gene (reference sequence). This chain's CDR3 is CAWSVVLAGNNEQFF. CDR3 coding DNA: TGTGCCTGGAGTGTTGTACTAGCGGGAAACAATGAGCAGTTCTTC.

This clonotype has a handful of counts. V and J are TRBV20-1 and TRBJ2-3, with 11 bases aligning to TRBD2. After removal of 5 bases from V and 3 bases from J, the junction contained 10 bases not matched to a gene. This CDR3 is built from 16 residues. Germline CDR1 DFQATT, CDR2 SNEGSKA (reference sequence). The CDR3 reads CSAGGTSGRLTDTQYF. The CDR3 DNA sequence: TGCAGTGCTGGCGGAACTAGCGGGAGATTGACAGATACGCAGTATTTT.

The V call is TRBV12-3 or TRBV12-4, the J call TRBJ1-1; no clear D. Trimming shortened V by 3 bases and J by 6 bases, and 14 bases separated the two germline ends. The CDR3 totals 14 residues. The CDR3 DNA reads as TGTGCCAGCAGTTTGGGCAGACCCGGCGCTGAAGCTTTCTTT. Translation gives CASSLGRPGAEAFF.

In this sample, this clonotype turned up many times. The chain carries TRBV20-1 and TRBJ1-2; D unresolved. Trimming shortened V by 5 bases and J by 2 bases, and 9 bases separated the two germline ends. The CDR3 has 12 residues. Germline CDR1 DFQATT, CDR2 SNEGSKA (reference sequence). The CDR3 coding sequence is TGCAGTGCTCCCGGGTCAAACTATGGCTACACCTTC. It yields the protein CSAPGSNYGYTF.

This clonotype was observed at least ten times. The chain joins TRBV28 to TRBJ1-1, with 11 bases fitting TRBD1. From germline, CDR1 is MDHEN and CDR2 SYDVKM. Unmatched junction bases numbered 3, after V lost 5 bases and J lost 4 bases. This CDR3 is built from 14 residues. Written as DNA, the CDR3 is TGTGCCAGCAGTCTCGGGACAGGGGGCACTGAAGCTTTCTTT. Its translation is CASSLGTGGTEAFF.